The present T cell receptor beta chain was sequenced within a study of human T cells and chemical hapten exposure. Overall study: Women made up most patients, who had alopecia areata, totalis or universalis.

Time point here: patch test 2, 6 weeks after DPC sensitization. Sample treatment: therapeutic diphenylcyclopropenone sensitization with weekly scalp DPC. This clonotype was seen a few times. The CDR3 totals 13 residues. Per the germline V gene, CDR1 is ENHRY and CDR2 is SYGVKD. The V gene lost 4 bases and the J gene lost 6 bases, with 12 bases spanning the gap. TCRdb re-called the RACE reads with MiXCR, one entry per CDR3 protein. The table has 65,000 to 95,000 distinct CDR3 sequences, 6.6% seen once. The chain recombines TRBV10-3 with TRBJ1-2; the D is unclear. Sequencing used whole blood, obtained in connection with sensitization to the hapten diphenylcyclopropenone (DPC). This receptor was taken from a young woman with alopecia areata. Some clones in this sample may be carry-over from other donors' samples. The CDR3 reads CAISGVVFDGYTF. CDR3 bases: TGTGCCATCAGTGGAGTGGTATTTGATGGCTACACCTTC.